These 18 T cell receptor beta chains were sequenced from one sample in a study of cytomegalovirus exposure and HLA in healthy donors. PCR was performed using 60 Vbeta and 13 Jbeta primers. Sequencing used immunoSEQ multiplex PCR; TCRdb keeps in-frame clones, though not all of them. This table holds about 130,000 clones, 60% to 85% found once. The sample taken for sequencing was PBMCs. The receptors here all came from a female donor in good health and CMV-seronegative.

The chain recombines TRBV19 with TRBJ1-1; D unresolved. This CDR3 is built from 14 residues. Germline V CDR1 and CDR2: LNHDA, SQIVND (reference sequence). The V end was cut by 10 bases, the J end by 3 bases, with 18 bases between. CDR3 coding DNA: TGTGCCACTGAATACGGAGGTTATGACACTGAAGCTTTCTTT. Translation gives CATEYGGYDTEAFF. Filled out from reference TRBV19 and TRBJ1-1, the complete variable domain reads DGGITQSPKYLFRKEGQNVTLSCEQNLNHDAMYWYRQDPGQGLRLIYYSQIVNDFQKGDIAEGYSVSREKKESFPLTVTSAQKNPTAFYLCATEYGGYDTEAFFGQGTRLTVV.

The chain combines TRBV14 with TRBJ1-3; TRBD1 might be the D (5 bases). CDR1 and CDR2 from the germline V gene are SGHDN and FVKESK. Trimming stripped 4 bases from V and 0 bases from J, with 19 bases between. The length of the CDR3 is 18 residues. The CDR3 loop reads CASSLGLARDFSGNTIYF. CDR3 DNA: TGTGCCAGCAGCCTTGGCCTAGCCCGGGACTTCTCTGGAAACACCATATATTTT.

The chain uses TRBV19 and TRBJ1-2; 8 nucleotides agree with TRBD1. Germline V CDR1 and CDR2: LNHDA, SQIVND (reference sequence). The CDR3 covers 11 residues. V lost 10 bases to trimming and J lost 7 bases; unmatched junction nucleotides: 5. This CDR3 reads CATGTGFGYTF. The CDR3 bases are TGTGCCACCGGGACAGGATTTGGCTACACCTTC.

This clone was observed a few times. The V and J genes are TRBV9 and TRBJ2-7, with a possible D match to TRBD1 (6 bases). CDR1 and CDR2 (germline): SGDLS, YYNGEE. The CDR3 covers 13 residues. V shed 4 bases and J shed 3 bases, with 11 bases lying between them. The CDR3 region has the DNA TGTGCCAGCAGCCCTGGACAGTTCTACGAGCAGTACTTC. Its translation is CASSPGQFYEQYF.

The CDR3 bases are TGTGCCAGCAGCGGATCGAGTCCGGGGTTGGGCGAGCAGTACTTC. This sequence encodes CASSGSSPGLGEQYF. The genes are TRBV5-5 and TRBJ2-7; D perhaps matches TRBD2 (5 bases). The V and J ends lost 4 bases and 6 bases respectively, with 20 bases between them. CDR1 SGHKS and CDR2 YYEKEE come from the germline V gene (reference sequence). The CDR3 loop spans 15 amino acids. The variable domain in full, completed from reference TRBV5-5 and TRBJ2-7, reads DAGVTQSPTHLIKTRGQQVTLRCSPISGHKSVSWYQQVLGQGPQFIFQYYEKEERGRGNFPDRFSARQFPNYSSELNVNALLLGDSALYLCASSGSSPGLGEQYFGPGTRLTVT.

This clone was seen a handful of times. V and J are TRBV25-1 and TRBJ2-7; 7 nucleotides line up with TRBD1. Germline assignment: CDR1 MGHDK and CDR2 SYGVNS. This CDR3 spans 15 amino acids. V lost 3 bases, J lost 6 bases, and 11 bases stayed unmatched. CDR3 nucleotides: TGTGCCAGCAGTGACCCGACAGGGAAATATCGCGAGCAGTACTTC. Translation: CASSDPTGKYREQYF.

The chain recombines TRBV18 with TRBJ2-1, with 12 bases lining up with TRBD2. Germline trimming cut 4 bases from V and 5 bases from J; bases unmatched to any gene: 3. This CDR3 has 15 amino acids. Germline V gene lookup returns CDR1 KGHSH and CDR2 LQKENI. The CDR3 is CASSRRTSGDNEQFF. DNA for the CDR3: TGTGCCAGCTCACGGCGGACTAGCGGGGACAATGAGCAGTTCTTC.

V usage is TRBV6-1 and J usage is TRBJ2-7; D ambiguous. Germline-derived CDR1 and CDR2 are MNHNS and SASEGT. The CDR3 loop spans 11 amino acids. V was pared by 4 bases and J by 3 bases, with 4 bases between. CDR3 sequence (DNA): TGTGCCAGCAGTGCCCGCTACGAGCAGTACTTC. Translated, it gives CASSARYEQYF.

This chain joins TRBV9 and TRBJ2-1; 9 bases align to TRBD2. V shed 0 bases and J 4 bases; nucleotides not matched to a gene: 5. The CDR3 length is 16 residues. CDR1 and CDR2 from the germline V gene are SGDLS and YYNGEE. CDR3 in amino acids: CASSVEAGGLYNEQFF. The CDR3 DNA reads as TGTGCCAGCAGCGTAGAGGCGGGGGGGCTATACAATGAGCAGTTCTTC.

The V gene is TRBV6-5, the J gene TRBJ1-1; D unclear. This CDR3 comprises 15 residues. Trimming cost V 6 bases and J 1 base, with 15 bases left between them. Germline V gene sequence: CDR1 MNHEY, CDR2 SVGAGI. The CDR3 DNA reads TGTGCCAGCAGCCCTATTGGAGCCACGAACACTGAAGCTTTCTTT. Translating it yields CASSPIGATNTEAFF.

This chain joins TRBV27 and TRBJ1-5, with 8 bases fitting TRBD1. Looked up from germline, CDR1 is MNHEY and CDR2 is SMNVEV (reference sequence). The trim removed 6 bases at V and 4 bases at J, leaving 11 bases unmatched. The CDR3 loop spans 16 amino acids. The CDR3 here is CASSPGTGFVNQPQHF. As DNA, the CDR3 is TGTGCCAGCAGCCCCGGGACAGGTTTCGTTAATCAGCCCCAGCATTTT.

The chain combines TRBV6-1 with TRBJ1-6; the D gene is possibly TRBD1 (5 bases). In germline, CDR1 is MNHNS, CDR2 SASEGT. Trimming stripped 6 bases from V and 4 bases from J, with 7 bases between. This CDR3 is 13 amino acids long. The CDR3 DNA reads as TGTGCCAGCAGACGGGGGTATAATTCACCCCTCCACTTT. The encoded protein is CASRRGYNSPLHF.

The chain carries TRBV25-1 and TRBJ2-3; D possibly corresponds to TRBD2 (6 bases). Germline V CDR1 and CDR2: MGHDK, SYGVNS. This CDR3 has 16 residues. V lost 3 bases and J 2 bases, leaving 15 bases between the germline ends. The DNA for the CDR3 is TGTGCCAGCAGTGAGACCCGCAGCGGGCCCACAGATACGCAGTATTTT. This sequence encodes CASSETRSGPTDTQYF.

This clone was seen a few times. V gene TRBV5-3 combines with J gene TRBJ2-5; 7 nucleotides line up with TRBD1. TRBV5-3 is an ORF, and what it does is uncertain. CDR3 size: 15 residues. The V and J ends lost 9 bases and 5 bases, in that order; junction bases with no gene match: 16. CDR3 loop: CATRYRGRGKETQYF. Here the CDR3 DNA reads TGTGCCACAAGGTACCGGGGCAGGGGGAAGGAGACCCAGTACTTC.

This chain connects TRBV9 to TRBJ1-3, with D perhaps matching TRBD1 (5 bases). The CDR3 covers 12 residues. The V gene's germline CDR1 is SGDLS and CDR2 YYNGEE. Trimming took 2 bases from V and 9 from J, leaving 9 bases between them. The CDR3 region has the DNA TGTGCCAGCAGCGTTCCCGGGGGCACCATATATTTT. This codes for CASSVPGGTIYF.

The chain combines TRBV5-6 with TRBJ2-6; the D gene is possibly TRBD2 (5 bases). The V gene's germline CDR1 is SGHDT and CDR2 YYEEEE. The V and J ends lost 0 bases and 0 bases respectively, with 10 bases between them. The CDR3 totals 17 residues. The CDR3 DNA is TGTGCCAGCAGCTTGGCGGCGGGCCTCTCTGGGGCCAACGTCCTGACTTTC. This sequence encodes CASSLAAGLSGANVLTF.

This rearrangement joins TRBV4-1 to TRBJ2-1, with 10 nucleotides matching TRBD1. Germline CDR1 is MGHRA and CDR2 is YSYEKL. This CDR3 is built from 14 residues. V dropped 2 bases and J dropped 8; count of bases not matched to a gene: 3. CDR3 nucleotide sequence: TGCGCCAGCAGCCAAAGGACAGGGGGGCATGAGCAGTTCTTC. Translating gives CASSQRTGGHEQFF.

The genes are TRBV7-3 and TRBJ1-2, with 9 bases identical to TRBD1. In germline, CDR1 is SGHTA, CDR2 FQGTGA. CDR3 length: 18 amino acids. Trimming cost V 2 bases and J 4 bases; bases outside gene matches: 14. CDR3 DNA sequence: TGTGCCAGCAGCTTAGGCGGGGTTGGGACAGGGCGACGCTATGGCTACACCTTC. The encoded protein is CASSLGGVGTGRRYGYTF.